A selection of T cell receptor beta chains follows, all from one sample in a study of blood T cell repertoires in COVID-19. Method: immunoSEQ multiplex PCR; TCRdb's copy keeps in-frame clones and lacks some. The repertoire holds 200,000 to 250,000 clones, 88% seen once, with about 1.3% in the top ten. Input material: peripheral blood. Receptor source: a man aged 80 or over with acute or convalescent COVID-19. CDR3s include the opening cysteine and the closing phenylalanine or tryptophan. A D gene is named only where the DNA matches it firmly. Rows give clone size only sometimes, using once, few, many, or a class for an expanded clone.

V: TRBV3-1/TRBV3-2
J: TRBJ2-1
D: -
size: -
CDR3: CASAVLPSSSYNEQFF
DNA: TGTGCCAGCGCCGTCTTACCCTCTAGCTCCTACAATGAGCAGTTCTTC

V: TRBV6-1
J: TRBJ2-7
D: TRBD1
size: -
CDR3: CASSVRQGTRAFSYEQYF
DNA: TGTGCCAGCAGTGTCAGACAGGGTACCCGTGCCTTCTCCTACGAGCAGTACTTC

V: TRBV7-2
J: TRBJ2-7
D: TRBD2
size: -
CDR3: CASSLDWQSGRAGEQYF
DNA: TGTGCCAGCAGCTTAGACTGGCAGAGCGGGAGGGCCGGCGAGCAGTACTTC

V: TRBV7-3
J: TRBJ2-1
D: -
size: -
CDR3: CASSPPRESYNEQFF
DNA: TGTGCCAGCAGCCCACCGAGGGAGTCCTACAATGAGCAGTTCTTC

V: TRBV27
J: TRBJ1-1
D: -
size: -
CDR3: CASSPSPLDGVEAFF
DNA: TGTGCCAGCAGTCCGTCACCCCTCGACGGAGTTGAAGCTTTCTTT

V: TRBV18
J: TRBJ1-2
D: -
size: -
CDR3: CASSPDRPGLTGKIGYTF
DNA: TGTGCCAGCTCACCAGACAGGCCCGGCCTAACGGGGAAAATCGGCTACACCTTC

V: TRBV2
J: TRBJ2-2
D: -
size: -
CDR3: CASSEQRGTGELFF
DNA: TGTGCCAGCAGTGAACAAAGGGGCACCGGGGAGCTGTTTTTT

V: TRBV5-4
J: TRBJ2-7
D: -
size: -
CDR3: CASSLELGVHEQYF
DNA: TGTGCCAGCAGCTTGGAGCTCGGGGTCCACGAGCAGTACTTC

V: TRBV18
J: TRBJ1-4
D: TRBD1
size: -
CDR3: CASSPDRTGEKLFF
DNA: TGTGCCAGCTCACCTGACAGGACAGGCGAAAAACTGTTTTTT

V: TRBV7-3
J: TRBJ2-2
D: -
size: -
CDR3: CASSLGQWNTGELFF
DNA: TGTGCCAGCAGCTTAGGGCAGTGGAACACCGGGGAGCTGTTTTTT

V: TRBV7-2
J: TRBJ2-5
D: TRBD2
size: once
CDR3: CASSLGAGIGETQYF
DNA: TGTGCCAGCAGCTTAGGAGCGGGAATTGGAGAGACCCAGTACTTC

V: TRBV7-3
J: TRBJ2-7
D: -
size: few
CDR3: CASSLTGMAGEQYF
DNA: TGTGCCAGCAGCTTAACGGGGATGGCGGGCGAGCAGTACTTC

V: TRBV6-6
J: TRBJ2-5
D: -
size: few
CDR3: CASSYQGLETQYF
DNA: TGTGCCAGCAGTTACCAGGGATTAGAGACCCAGTACTTC

V: TRBV28
J: TRBJ2-1
D: -
size: -
CDR3: CVTRFGGLGNEQFF
DNA: TGTGTCACCCGGTTTGGGGGGTTGGGCAATGAGCAGTTCTTC

V: TRBV9
J: TRBJ2-3
D: TRBD1
size: -
CDR3: CASSSGTGYTDTQYF
DNA: TGTGCCAGCAGTTCCGGGACAGGGTATACAGATACGCAGTATTTT

V: TRBV12-3/TRBV12-4
J: TRBJ2-5
D: -
size: -
CDR3: CASSFRETQYF
DNA: TGTGCCAGCAGTTTCCGGGAGACCCAGTACTTC

V: TRBV5-5
J: TRBJ2-2
D: -
size: -
CDR3: CASSLDIRGGELFF
DNA: TGTGCCAGCAGCTTGGATATTCGGGGCGGGGAGCTGTTTTTT

V: TRBV7-3
J: TRBJ1-2
D: TRBD1
size: -
CDR3: CASTLGTGDGYTF
DNA: TGTGCCAGCACCCTAGGCACAGGGGATGGCTACACCTTC

V: TRBV7-3
J: TRBJ2-2
D: -
size: few
CDR3: CASSPRGWDTGELFF
DNA: TGTGCCAGCAGCCCACGGGGGTGGGACACCGGGGAGCTGTTTTTT

V: TRBV9
J: TRBJ2-6
D: TRBD1
size: -
CDR3: CASVGQGAAGANVLTF
DNA: TGTGCCAGCGTTGGACAGGGGGCTGCTGGGGCCAACGTCCTGACTTTC

V: TRBV29-1
J: TRBJ1-2
D: TRBD1
size: -
CDR3: CSVEGAPGQGVANYGYTF
DNA: TGCAGCGTTGAAGGCGCCCCCGGACAGGGGGTAGCTAACTATGGCTACACCTTC

V: TRBV19
J: TRBJ1-5
D: -
size: once
CDR3: CASSSRARGGSYSNQPQHF
DNA: TGTGCCAGTAGTTCAAGGGCCCGAGGAGGGTCGTATAGCAATCAGCCCCAGCATTTT

V: TRBV14
J: TRBJ2-1
D: TRBD1
size: -
CDR3: CASSQDPGQAYNEQFF
DNA: TGTGCCAGCAGCCAAGATCCTGGACAGGCCTACAATGAGCAGTTCTTC

V: TRBV5-4
J: TRBJ1-5
D: TRBD1
size: -
CDR3: CASSLGGSGSNQPQHF
DNA: TGTGCCAGCAGCTTAGGGGGCTCAGGAAGCAATCAGCCCCAGCATTTT

V: TRBV29-1
J: TRBJ2-1
D: TRBD2
size: -
CDR3: CSVQTGTSGTNEQFF
DNA: TGCAGCGTTCAAACCGGGACTAGCGGGACTAATGAGCAGTTCTTC

V: TRBV7-2
J: TRBJ1-2
D: -
size: once
CDR3: CASSLTEGTGYTF
DNA: TGTGCCAGCAGCTTGACAGAAGGTACGGGCTACACCTTC

V: TRBV7-9
J: TRBJ1-5
D: TRBD1
size: once
CDR3: CASSPLTGGNNQPQHF
DNA: TGTGCCAGCAGCCCGTTAACAGGGGGGAACAATCAGCCCCAGCATTTT

V: TRBV28
J: TRBJ2-2
D: TRBD1
size: -
CDR3: CASTAPGQGVSHRTGELFF
DNA: TGTGCCAGCACCGCTCCGGGACAGGGGGTTTCTCATCGCACCGGGGAGCTGTTTTTT

V: TRBV5-8
J: TRBJ1-2
D: TRBD1
size: -
CDR3: CASSFLDRVDYGYTF
DNA: TGTGCCAGCAGCTTCTTGGACAGGGTAGACTATGGCTACACCTTC